This TCR beta chain was sequenced in a study of blood T cell repertoires in COVID-19. Germline V lookup: CDR1 MNHEY, CDR2 SVGAGI. V was clipped by 7 bases and J by 5 bases; unmatched bases: 4. CDR3 size: 13 residues. Clones were read by immunoSEQ multiplex PCR, and TCRdb kept only the in-frame ones, dropping some. The data show over 450,000 clones, around nine tenths seen once. V and J are TRBV6-5 and TRBJ2-4, with TRBD1 matching over 8 bases. The source is a woman aged 50 to 65 with COVID-19, enrolled during active disease. Sequencing was carried out using peripheral blood. The CDR3 coding sequence is TGTGCCAGCACTGGACAGGGCCAAAACATTCAGTACTTC. Translating it yields CASTGQGQNIQYF.